These 3 T cell receptor beta chains were all obtained from the same sample, sequenced in a study of T cells in Graves' hyperthyroidism and ophthalmopathy. RNA transcripts yielded amplified TCR beta CDR3 regions. Using the HTBI primer set, a first-round RT-PCR was run on the TCR CDR3. TCRdb re-called the multiplex PCR reads with MiXCR, one entry per CDR3 protein. The sample lists more than 500,000 distinct CDR3 sequences; about 16% were seen once. The sample taken for sequencing was blood. These receptors were obtained from a woman aged 30 to 39 with Graves' hyperthyroidism.

This clonotype turned up a few times. This chain connects TRBV18 to TRBJ2-2; TRBD1 aligns across 9 bases. The ends lost 2 bases at V and 1 base at J; junction bases unmatched: 2. The CDR3 is made up of 16 amino acids. Germline loops: CDR1 KGHSH, CDR2 LQKENI. The CDR3 is CASSPGTGLNTGELFF. For the CDR3, the DNA is TGTGCCAGCTCACCAGGGACAGGGTTGAACACCGGGGAGCTGTTTTTT.

The gene calls are TRBV7-9 and TRBJ1-2; 9 bases line up with TRBD1. Germline loops: CDR1 SEHNR, CDR2 FQNEAQ (reference sequence). With 5 bases clipped from V and 0 bases from J, the junction kept 7 bases outside the gene matches. The CDR3 runs 16 residues. The chain's CDR3 is CASSPTGQGTNYGYTF. The CDR3 nucleotides are TGTGCCAGCAGCCCAACTGGACAGGGGACTAACTATGGCTACACCTTC. The variable domain in full, with the rest retrieved from reference TRBV7-9 and TRBJ1-2, is DTGVSQNPRHKITKRGQNVTFRCDPISEHNRLYWYRQTLGQGPEFLTYFQNEAQLEKSRLLSDRFSAERPKGSFSTLEIQRTEQGDSAMYLCASSPTGQGTNYGYTFGSGTRLTVV.

This clonotype was counted between two and nine times. The germline gene is not matched at one end of the junction; a read error may be the cause. This CDR3 is CASRRASGSTIYF. As DNA, the CDR3 is TGTGCCAGCCGACGGGCCTCTGGAAGCACCATATATTTT. The chain uses TRBV27 and TRBJ1-3; D is undetermined. The CDR3 covers 13 residues. Germline V gene lookup returns CDR1 MNHEY and CDR2 SMNVEV (reference sequence).